This T cell receptor beta chain was documented in a study of blood T cell repertoires in COVID-19 (dated by TCRdb to between 2020 and 2021). About the full investigation: Collaborator samples came from the United States, Italy and Spain and covered acute and convalescent phases of COVID-19. The samples were drawn from the first 160 participants of the ongoing ImmuneRACE study and from 950 to 1,500 subjects provided by 6 global collaborators. The material from the prospective study consisted of cDNA or gDNA derived from T cells, B-cell-depleted T cells, or PBMCs. Sample metadata almost always included a de-identified subject ID, COVID-19 status, age in years and sex. Subjects who had been exposed to COVID-19, were actively infected with it, or had recovered from it provided the deeply sampled blood TCRbeta repertoires that made up the dataset. Where available, HLA class I and class II types were taken from metadata supplied by the sample provider and were not determined by assay-based typing. The repertoires were released in a freely available public database intended as a resource for research on the immune response to SARS-CoV-2. Broader findings and caveats from the paper: The amount of clinical and demographic metadata varied by source and participant and was provided uncurated.

TCRbeta CDR3 regions were amplified from genomic DNA using the immunoSEQ Assay, a bias-controlled multiplex PCR. As for how the authors treated the data: Within the assay, amplification of reference gene primers was used to estimate how many nucleated cells each sample contained. To quantify the absolute abundance of each unique TCRbeta CDR3 rearrangement, sequence reads were collapsed and filtered. For each sample, productive Simpson clonality was calculated as the square root of Simpson's diversity index over productive rearrangements. TCRdb took this table from immuneACCESS and kept in-frame rearrangements with V and J called. Such tables lack part of the clones; where checked against another copy, unresolved V genes explain under half of the gap, and the rest is unexplained. The V and J calls and clone size were taken over from that table, and D and trimming were inferred from the DNA. Present in this sample are roughly 180,000 clones, 75% to 80% of which were seen just once. The top ten constitute around 8.1% of the sample.

Relative to germline, V is 3 bases shorter and J is 6 bases shorter, with 12 bases between their ends. The CDR3, from cysteine to phenylalanine, totals 14 residues. Only the CDR3 DNA stays, 42 bases, in frame from base 1. Based on the germline V gene (reference sequence), the CDR1 and CDR2 sequences are SGHAT and FQDESV. About this clone: This receptor's antigen is unknown. Per-base qualities were not stored, and no clone one base away is much larger.

Each collaborating institution followed its own protocols to collect whole blood in K2EDTA tubes. For TCRbeta analysis, collaborators shipped samples as frozen whole blood, isolated PBMCs, or DNA extracted from either of those sample types. The sample consisted of peripheral blood. The sequence links TRBV11-1 to TRBJ2-1, with TRBD1 as a weak D call on 7 bases. This sequence originates from a woman in her 50s with active or convalescent COVID-19. The DNA sequence is TGTGCCAGCAGCTTGGCAGGGGGGAGCAATGAGCAGTTCTTC. This is translated as CASSLAGGSNEQFF.